These 17 T cell receptor beta chains share one sample of origin, sequenced in a study of spatial heterogeneity in lung cancer. As for time point: blood at routine non-recurrence follow-up after resection. The authors sequenced whole RNA from tumor, nontumor lung or frozen PBMC without sorting. One entry per CDR3 protein, called by TCRdb with MiXCR from the 5' RACE reads. The sample yields about 52,000 distinct CDR3 sequences, about 7.4% seen once. The starting material was PBMCs, obtained at follow-up. These receptors were obtained from a female donor with early-stage non-small cell lung cancer.

This clonotype has a count of ten or more. The rearrangement links TRBV7-2 to TRBJ1-5; no firm D call. V was shortened by 1 base and J by 9 bases, with 10 bases between the two germline ends. This CDR3 comprises 13 residues. Germline V CDR1 and CDR2: SGHTA, FQGNSA. CDR3 DNA: TGTGCCAGCAGCTTAGGTTTCGTGGGGCCCCAGCATTTT. As protein: CASSLGFVGPQHF.

The chain is built from TRBV20-1 and TRBJ2-3, with D perhaps matching TRBD1 or TRBD2 (5 bases each). The CDR3 is 15 residues long. CDR1 is DFQATT, CDR2 SNEGSKA, per germline (reference sequence). V gave up 1 base and J gave up 0 bases, with 11 bases separating them. The CDR3 DNA reads TGCAGTGCTAGAGGAGGGGTTGCTAGCACAGATACGCAGTATTTT. Residues: CSARGGVASTDTQYF.

The rearrangement links TRBV20-1 to TRBJ1-6, with a possible D match to TRBD1 (5 bases). This CDR3 contains 13 residues. Germline values: CDR1 DFQATT, CDR2 SNEGSKA (reference sequence). In nucleotides, the CDR3 is TGCATCTCTCTGGGGGGGGTTAATTCACCCCTCCACTTT. Its protein product is CISLGGVNSPLHF.

The table lists this clonotype with many counts. The V gene is TRBV30, the J gene TRBJ2-1; 7 bases are a match to TRBD2. The CDR3 extends over 14 amino acids. Germline CDR1 is GTSNPN and CDR2 is SVGIG (reference sequence). Losses at the gene ends were 3 bases for V and 10 bases for J; bases not matched to a gene: 12. The CDR3 nucleotides read TGTGCCTGGAGCCCCGGGACTACGATATTCGAGCAGTTCTTC. Its protein is CAWSPGTTIFEQFF. The whole variable domain, remainder taken from reference TRBV30 and TRBJ2-1, is SQTIHQWPATLVQPVGSPLSLECTVEGTSNPNLYWYRQAAGRGLQLLFYSVGIGQISSEVPQNLSASRPQDRQFILSSKKLLLSDSGFYLCAWSPGTTIFEQFFGPGTRLTVL.

In this sample, this clonotype turned up many times. The J gene is TRBJ2-6, the V gene TRBV5-6; D unresolved. The CDR3 runs 13 residues. Trimming pared 4 bases from V and 4 bases from J, leaving 6 bases between. Germline V lookup: CDR1 SGHDT, CDR2 YYEEEE. CDR3 residues: CASSPTGANVLTF. CDR3 DNA: TGTGCCAGCAGCCCAACCGGGGCCAACGTCCTGACTTTC.

This chain connects TRBV27 to TRBJ1-4; 9 bases match TRBD1. CDR1 is MNHEY, CDR2 SMNVEV, per germline (reference sequence). J lost 11 bases, V lost 3 bases, and 7 bases had no gene match. The CDR3 loop spans 14 amino acids. CDR3 amino acids: CASSFLTGGGKLFF. In DNA, the CDR3 is TGTGCCAGCAGTTTTCTGACAGGGGGTGGGAAACTGTTTTTT.

The V and J genes are TRBV28 and TRBJ1-1; D is undetermined. The CDR3 is made up of 13 amino acids. Germline lookup yields CDR1 MDHEN and CDR2 SYDVKM. V lost 6 bases and J 4 bases, leaving 12 bases between the germline ends. The CDR3 nucleotides read TGTGCCAGCAGCTTTTCGGCTGGCACTGAAGCTTTCTTT. Translating it yields CASSFSAGTEAFF.

The rearrangement uses TRBV20-1 and TRBJ1-2; D perhaps matches TRBD1 (6 bases). This CDR3 is 12 amino acids long. Trimming stripped 7 bases from V and 2 bases from J, with 11 bases between. Germline lookup yields CDR1 DFQATT and CDR2 SNEGSKA (reference sequence). CDR3 region: CSGIQGNYGYTF. The CDR3, as DNA: TGCAGTGGTATACAGGGCAACTATGGCTACACCTTC.

This clonotype has at least ten counts. The chain is built from TRBV7-2 and TRBJ1-5; D gene ambiguous. In germline, CDR1 is SGHTA, CDR2 FQGNSA. This CDR3 comprises 14 residues. Trimming removed 0 bases at V and 6 bases at J, with 9 bases between. The CDR3 spells CASSLAGRTQPQHF. CDR3 DNA: TGTGCCAGCAGCTTAGCGGGCAGGACTCAGCCCCAGCATTTT.

This clonotype was recorded many times. The chain combines TRBV6-5 with TRBJ1-2; D remains ambiguous. CDR1 is MNHEY, CDR2 SVGAGI, per germline. The CDR3 is made up of 11 amino acids. V lost 4 bases and J 5 bases, leaving 5 bases between the germline ends. CDR3 sequence: CASSSPYGYTF. In DNA, the CDR3 is TGTGCCAGCAGTTCCCCATATGGCTACACCTTC.

This clonotype has a count of ten or more. The chain is built from TRBV14 and TRBJ2-2, with D tentatively TRBD2 (6 bases). The CDR3 has 15 residues. The V end lost 4 bases, the J end lost 3 bases, and 12 bases lay between the germline ends. The germline CDR1 and CDR2 sequences are SGHDN and FVKESK. This chain's CDR3 is CASSRNSGDTGELFF. For the CDR3, the DNA is TGTGCCAGCAGCCGGAATAGCGGTGACACCGGGGAGCTGTTTTTT.

V is TRBV13 and J is TRBJ2-7; 7 nucleotides agree with TRBD1. The CDR3 totals 16 residues. Germline V gives CDR1 PRHDT, CDR2 FYEKMQ (reference sequence). V trimming: 5 bases; J trimming: 3 bases; junction bases outside the gene matches: 13. CDR3 sequence (DNA): TGTGCCAGCAGCCTATCAGCCGGGACAGCTAACTACGAGCAGTACTTC. Translation: CASSLSAGTANYEQYF.

This clonotype appeared a few times. The chain has TRBV19 and TRBJ2-7; 10 bases are shared with TRBD1. Germline V gene sequence: CDR1 LNHDA, CDR2 SQIVND (reference sequence). Germline trimming cut 4 bases from V and 3 bases from J; bases unmatched to any gene: 6. This CDR3 spans 15 amino acids. The CDR3 is CASSRSGQGSYEQYF. The CDR3 nucleotides are TGTGCCAGTAGTAGGTCGGGACAGGGGAGCTACGAGCAGTACTTC.

This clonotype came up many times. The chain recombines TRBV28 with TRBJ1-4; tentative D call: TRBD1 (6 bases). The CDR3 has 14 amino acids. V was shortened by 3 bases and J by 8 bases, with 13 bases between the two germline ends. CDR1 is MDHEN, CDR2 SYDVKM, per germline. The CDR3 DNA is TGTGCCAGCAGTTTCGCGGGGGCGGGCGAAAAACTGTTTTTT. Its protein product is CASSFAGAGEKLFF.

This clonotype was picked up a small number of times. This chain links TRBV5-1 with TRBJ1-2; tentatively, D is TRBD1 (5 bases). The germline V gene encodes CDR1 SGHRS and CDR2 YFSETQ. This CDR3 spans 15 amino acids. Trimming shortened V by 3 bases and J by 8 bases, and 20 bases separated the two germline ends. For the CDR3, the DNA is TGCGCCAGCAGCTCAGACAGACTAAAAACGGAAGGCTACACCTTC. It yields the protein CASSSDRLKTEGYTF.

The chain couples TRBV5-4 to TRBJ1-1; 7 positions match TRBD1. With V trimmed by 2 bases and J by 2 bases, 9 bases remained unmatched. Per germline, CDR1 SGHNT and CDR2 YYREEE (reference sequence). CDR3 length: 16 amino acids. The CDR3 DNA reads as TGTGCCAGCAGCTTAGGCTGGGCAGGGGGAAACACTGAAGCTTTCTTT. Translated: CASSLGWAGGNTEAFF. The full variable domain, completed using reference TRBV5-4 and TRBJ1-1, is ETGVTQSPTHLIKTRGQQVTLRCSSQSGHNTVSWYQQALGQGPQFIFQYYREEENGRGNFPPRFSGLQFPNYSSELNVNALELDDSALYLCASSLGWAGGNTEAFFGQGTRLTVV.

This clonotype turned up a few times. The CDR3: CASSRGGSGRGTEAFF. The CDR3 region has the DNA TGTGCCAGCAGCCGGGGTGGGTCAGGGCGAGGCACTGAAGCTTTCTTT. The genes are TRBV5-4 and TRBJ1-1; TRBD1 might be the D (5 bases). Per germline, CDR1 SGHNT and CDR2 YYREEE (reference sequence). Deletions cut 4 bases from V and 4 bases from J, with 20 bases between. CDR3 size: 16 residues. The full variable domain, its missing parts supplied by reference TRBV5-4 and TRBJ1-1, is ETGVTQSPTHLIKTRGQQVTLRCSSQSGHNTVSWYQQALGQGPQFIFQYYREEENGRGNFPPRFSGLQFPNYSSELNVNALELDDSALYLCASSRGGSGRGTEAFFGQGTRLTVV.